The 2 T cell receptor beta chains reported below all come from one sample, sequenced in a study of CD8+ T cells in alopecia areata listed by TCRdb under 2018. The meaning of the sample's time point label: baseline before oral tofacitinib. Preparation of the library involved the immunoSEQ multiplex PCR assay. RNA was extracted from all samples and reverse transcribed into cDNA as template for TCR sequencing. Held by TCRdb, this immuneACCESS table contains in-frame sequences only and omits some clones. Under half of the omission traces to an unresolved V gene where checked; the cause of the rest is unknown. The sample table records 110,000 to 150,000 clones; around 60% of these occur just once. The top ten constitute approximately 6.5% of the sample. The source was CD4+ T cells sorted from blood, collected at week 0. Source of these receptors: a human donor with alopecia areata.

The V gene is TRBV6-5, the J gene TRBJ1-2; D is ambiguous. V lost 0 bases to trimming and J lost 4 bases, with 15 bases between them. The length of the CDR3 is 16 residues. Germline values: CDR1 MNHEY, CDR2 SVGAGI. CDR3 loop: CASSYSKSAYSYGYTF. As DNA, the CDR3 is TGTGCCAGCAGTTACTCGAAGTCAGCCTACTCCTATGGCTACACCTTC.

The rearrangement joins TRBV5-1 to TRBJ1-1; weak D call: TRBD1 (6 bases). CDR3 size: 16 residues. Trimming removed 0 bases from V and 5 bases from J, with 17 bases in between. Germline values: CDR1 SGHRS, CDR2 YFSETQ. This CDR3 reads CASSLESGARATEAFF. The CDR3 DNA sequence: TGCGCCAGCAGCTTGGAATCGGGGGCCCGCGCTACTGAAGCTTTCTTT.